This T cell receptor (beta chain) emerged from a study of blood T cell repertoires in COVID-19. Study-wide context: Sites across the United States, Italy and Spain contributed samples from acute and convalescent COVID-19. From T cells, B-cell-depleted T cells, or PBMCs came the material, which was cDNA or gDNA.

This CDR3 is 12 amino acids long. The germline V and J ends were trimmed by 0 bases and 4 bases, with 6 bases remaining between them. Germline V gives CDR1 GTSNPN, CDR2 SVGIG (reference sequence). Under the authors' procedure: From reference gene primer amplification, estimates of nucleated cell counts were derived. Some clones are missing from TCRdb's copy, which holds only in-frame ones; the method was immunoSEQ multiplex PCR. D and trimming come from the DNA, and the V and J calls and clone size come from that table. The sample has approximately 150,000 clones; over 75% are singletons. The sequenced material came from PBMCs or T cells enriched from blood (not recorded which). This TCR was recovered from a human donor with acute COVID-19. The donor label of this sample is uncertain. The V and J genes are TRBV30 and TRBJ1-2, with unresolved D. CDR3 loop: CAWSVSGYGYTF. The CDR3 coding sequence is TGTGCCTGGAGTGTCTCGGGCTATGGCTACACCTTC. Variable domain in full (rest from reference TRBV30 and TRBJ1-2): SQTIHQWPATLVQPVGSPLSLECTVEGTSNPNLYWYRQAAGRGLQLLFYSVGIGQISSEVPQNLSASRPQDRQFILSSKKLLLSDSGFYLCAWSVSGYGYTFGSGTRLTVV.